Detailed here is one T cell receptor (delta chain). This clone registers as medium-sized (0.01 to 0.1%) within its sample. Its antigen remains unidentified. The sample holds no much larger clone one base away, and base qualities are not on file. The germline V gene supplies CDR1 GEAIGNYY and CDR2 EKD. V is pared back by 2 bases and J by 0 bases, with 15 bases lying between the germline termini. Including the terminal cysteine and phenylalanine, the CDR3 comprises 17 residues. Only CDR3 DNA remains: 51 bases, in frame from the first base. This entry belongs to a study of gammadelta T cells in human blood (dated by TCRdb to about 2020). The paper's findings and limits, for the study overall: According to the study, polyclonal expansion of innate gamma-delta T cells right after birth appeared to be driven by microbial exposure.

The library was generated by RT-PCR. The instrument was an Illumina MiSeq. Public reads were reanalyzed in TCRdb with CATT, and rows carrying the same DNA were merged afterwards. The sample has about 1,800 delta-chain clones on record, approximately 6.2% of them singletons. The ten largest make up roughly 7.7% of the sample. The receptor's source is a human fetus. Specimen: non-Vgamma9Vdelta2 gamma-delta T cells from fetal blood. The V gene is TRDV2 and the J gene is TRDJ2; D gene: possibly TRDD3, on 6 matching bases. The CDR3 has the sequence CACDRGWGPSLTAQLFF. The DNA sequence is TGTGCCTGTGACAGAGGGTGGGGGCCCTCTTTGACAGCACAACTCTTCTTT.